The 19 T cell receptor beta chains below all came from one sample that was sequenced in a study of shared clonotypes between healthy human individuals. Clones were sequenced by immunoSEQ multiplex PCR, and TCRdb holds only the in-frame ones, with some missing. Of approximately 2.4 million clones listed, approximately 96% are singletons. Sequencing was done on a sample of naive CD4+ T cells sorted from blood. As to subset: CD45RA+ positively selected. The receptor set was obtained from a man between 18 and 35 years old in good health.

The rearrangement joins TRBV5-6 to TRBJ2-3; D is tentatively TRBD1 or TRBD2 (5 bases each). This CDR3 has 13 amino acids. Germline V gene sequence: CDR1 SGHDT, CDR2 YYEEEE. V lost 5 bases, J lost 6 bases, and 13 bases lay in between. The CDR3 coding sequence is TGTGCCAGCAGTTATCGGGGCCTTGATACGCAGTATTTT. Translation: CASSYRGLDTQYF.

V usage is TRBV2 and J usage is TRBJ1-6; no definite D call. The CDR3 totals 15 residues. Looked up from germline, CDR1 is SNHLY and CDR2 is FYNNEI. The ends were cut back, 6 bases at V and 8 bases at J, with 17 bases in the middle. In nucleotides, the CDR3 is TGTGCCAGCAGGAGGACCGCGAATATTGATTCACCCCTCCACTTT. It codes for CASRRTANIDSPLHF.

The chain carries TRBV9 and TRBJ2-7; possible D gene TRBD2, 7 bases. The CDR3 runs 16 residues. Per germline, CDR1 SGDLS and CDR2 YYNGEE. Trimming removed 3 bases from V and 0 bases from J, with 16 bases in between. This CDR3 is CASSEGGTKSSYEQYF. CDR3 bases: TGTGCCAGCAGCGAGGGGGGGACAAAGAGCTCCTACGAGCAGTACTTC.

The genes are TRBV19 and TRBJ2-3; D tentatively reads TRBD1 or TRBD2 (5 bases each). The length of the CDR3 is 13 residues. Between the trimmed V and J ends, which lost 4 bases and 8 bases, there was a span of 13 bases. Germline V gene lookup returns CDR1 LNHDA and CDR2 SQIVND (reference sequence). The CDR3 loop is CASSTARGSTQYF. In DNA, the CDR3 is TGTGCCAGTAGTACCGCCCGGGGCAGTACGCAGTATTTT.

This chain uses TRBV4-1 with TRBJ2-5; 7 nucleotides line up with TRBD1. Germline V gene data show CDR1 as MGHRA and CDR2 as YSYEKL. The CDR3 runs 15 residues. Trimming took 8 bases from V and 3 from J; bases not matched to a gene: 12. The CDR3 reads CASSMWDSEKETQYF. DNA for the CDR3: TGCGCCAGCTCAATGTGGGACAGCGAGAAAGAGACCCAGTACTTC.

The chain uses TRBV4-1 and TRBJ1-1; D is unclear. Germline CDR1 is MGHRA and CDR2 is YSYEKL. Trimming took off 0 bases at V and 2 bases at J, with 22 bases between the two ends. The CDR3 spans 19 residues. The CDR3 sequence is CASSQDRPAKHDVNTEAFF. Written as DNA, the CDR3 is TGCGCCAGCAGCCAAGATCGGCCGGCGAAACATGACGTAAACACTGAAGCTTTCTTT.

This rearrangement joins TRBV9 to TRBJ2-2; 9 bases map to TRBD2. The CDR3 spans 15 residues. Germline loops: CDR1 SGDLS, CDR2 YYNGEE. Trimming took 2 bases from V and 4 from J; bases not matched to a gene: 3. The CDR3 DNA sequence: TGTGCCAGCAGCGTTGGCGGGAGGGCCACCGGGGAGCTGTTTTTT. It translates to CASSVGGRATGELFF.

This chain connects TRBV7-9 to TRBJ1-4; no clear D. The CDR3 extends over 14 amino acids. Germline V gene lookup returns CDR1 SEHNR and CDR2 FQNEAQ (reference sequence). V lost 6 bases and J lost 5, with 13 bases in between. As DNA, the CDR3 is TGTGCCAGCAGTCGAGACGGGCTAAATGAAAAACTGTTTTTT. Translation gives CASSRDGLNEKLFF.

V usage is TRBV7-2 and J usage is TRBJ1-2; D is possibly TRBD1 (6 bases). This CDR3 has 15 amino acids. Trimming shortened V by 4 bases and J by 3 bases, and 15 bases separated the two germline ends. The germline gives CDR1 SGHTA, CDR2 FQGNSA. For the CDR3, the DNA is TGTGCCAGCAGCTCCCCAGGGGATCCCTACTATGGCTACACCTTC. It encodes CASSSPGDPYYGYTF.

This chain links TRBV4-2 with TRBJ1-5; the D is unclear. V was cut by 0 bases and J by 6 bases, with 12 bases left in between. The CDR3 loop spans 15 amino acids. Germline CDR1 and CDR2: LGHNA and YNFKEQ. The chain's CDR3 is CASSQDRAGFQPQHF. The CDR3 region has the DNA TGTGCCAGCAGCCAAGATCGTGCGGGGTTTCAGCCCCAGCATTTT.

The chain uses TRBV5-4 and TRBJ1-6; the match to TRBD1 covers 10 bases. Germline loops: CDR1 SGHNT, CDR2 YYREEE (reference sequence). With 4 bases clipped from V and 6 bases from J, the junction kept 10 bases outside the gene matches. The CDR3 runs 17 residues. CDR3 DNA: TGTGCCAGCAGCCCGGGAGACAGGGGGCTCCTTAATTCACCCCTCCACTTT. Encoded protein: CASSPGDRGLLNSPLHF. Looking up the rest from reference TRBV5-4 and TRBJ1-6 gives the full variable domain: ETGVTQSPTHLIKTRGQQVTLRCSSQSGHNTVSWYQQALGQGPQFIFQYYREEENGRGNFPPRFSGLQFPNYSSELNVNALELDDSALYLCASSPGDRGLLNSPLHFGNGTRLTVT.

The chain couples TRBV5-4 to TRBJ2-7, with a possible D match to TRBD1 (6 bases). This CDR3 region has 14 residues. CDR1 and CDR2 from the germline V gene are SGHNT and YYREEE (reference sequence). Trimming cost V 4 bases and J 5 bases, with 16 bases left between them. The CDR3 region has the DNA TGTGCCAGCAGCCAGCCAGGGGTATTGAACGAGCAGTACTTC. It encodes CASSQPGVLNEQYF.

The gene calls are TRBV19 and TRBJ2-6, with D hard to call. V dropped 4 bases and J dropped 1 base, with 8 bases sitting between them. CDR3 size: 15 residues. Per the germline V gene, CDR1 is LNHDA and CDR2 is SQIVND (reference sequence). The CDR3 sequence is CASSTGRSGANVLTF. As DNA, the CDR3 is TGTGCCAGTAGTACAGGACGGTCTGGGGCCAACGTCCTGACTTTC.

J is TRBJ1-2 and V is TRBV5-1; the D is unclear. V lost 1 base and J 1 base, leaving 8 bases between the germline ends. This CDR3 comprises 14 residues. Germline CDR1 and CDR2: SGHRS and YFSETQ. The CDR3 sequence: CASSLTYLNYGYTF. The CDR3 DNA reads TGCGCCAGCAGCTTGACATATCTTAACTATGGCTACACCTTC.

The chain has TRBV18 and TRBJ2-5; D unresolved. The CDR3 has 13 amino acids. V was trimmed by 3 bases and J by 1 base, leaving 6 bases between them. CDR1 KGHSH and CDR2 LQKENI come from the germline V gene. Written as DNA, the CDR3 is TGTGCCAGCTCACCTCAGATCCAAGAGACCCAGTACTTC. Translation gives CASSPQIQETQYF. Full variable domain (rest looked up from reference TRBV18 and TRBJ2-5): NAGVMQNPRHLVRRRGQEARLRCSPMKGHSHVYWYRQLPEEGLKFMVYLQKENIIDESGMPKERFSAEFPKEGPSILRIQQVVRGDSAAYFCASSPQIQETQYFGPGTRLLVL.

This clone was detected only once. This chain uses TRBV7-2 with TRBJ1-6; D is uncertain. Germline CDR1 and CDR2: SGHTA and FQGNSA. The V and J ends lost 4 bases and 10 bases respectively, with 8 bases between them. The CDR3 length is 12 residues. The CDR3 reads CASSSDASPLHF. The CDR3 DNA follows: TGTGCCAGCAGCTCGGACGCGTCACCCCTCCACTTT. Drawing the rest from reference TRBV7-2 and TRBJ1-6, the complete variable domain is GAGVSQSPSNKVTEKGKDVELRCDPISGHTALYWYRQSLGQGLEFLIYFQGNSAPDKSGLPSDRFSAERTGGSVSTLTIQRTQQEDSAVYLCASSSDASPLHFGNGTRLTVT.

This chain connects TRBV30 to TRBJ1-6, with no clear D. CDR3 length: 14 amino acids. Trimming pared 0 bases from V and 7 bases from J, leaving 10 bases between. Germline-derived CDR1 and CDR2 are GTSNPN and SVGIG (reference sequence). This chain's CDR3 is CAWSVGWENSPLHF. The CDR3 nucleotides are TGTGCCTGGAGTGTAGGGTGGGAAAATTCACCCCTCCACTTT.

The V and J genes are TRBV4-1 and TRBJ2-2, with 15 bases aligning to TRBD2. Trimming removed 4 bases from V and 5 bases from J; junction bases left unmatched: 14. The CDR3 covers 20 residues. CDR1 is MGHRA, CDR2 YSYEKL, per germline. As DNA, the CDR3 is TGCGCCAGCAGCCGGGGGAACGGACTAGCGGGAGGGCGGGAGACCGGGGAGCTGTTTTTT. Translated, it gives CASSRGNGLAGGRETGELFF.

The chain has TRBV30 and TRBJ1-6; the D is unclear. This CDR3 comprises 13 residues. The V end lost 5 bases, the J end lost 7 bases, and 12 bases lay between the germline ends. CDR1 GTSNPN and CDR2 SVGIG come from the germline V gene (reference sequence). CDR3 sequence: CAWVGRLNSPLHF. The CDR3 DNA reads TGTGCCTGGGTGGGGAGACTCAATTCACCCCTCCACTTT. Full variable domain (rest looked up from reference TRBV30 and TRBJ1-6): SQTIHQWPATLVQPVGSPLSLECTVEGTSNPNLYWYRQAAGRGLQLLFYSVGIGQISSEVPQNLSASRPQDRQFILSSKKLLLSDSGFYLCAWVGRLNSPLHFGNGTRLTVT.